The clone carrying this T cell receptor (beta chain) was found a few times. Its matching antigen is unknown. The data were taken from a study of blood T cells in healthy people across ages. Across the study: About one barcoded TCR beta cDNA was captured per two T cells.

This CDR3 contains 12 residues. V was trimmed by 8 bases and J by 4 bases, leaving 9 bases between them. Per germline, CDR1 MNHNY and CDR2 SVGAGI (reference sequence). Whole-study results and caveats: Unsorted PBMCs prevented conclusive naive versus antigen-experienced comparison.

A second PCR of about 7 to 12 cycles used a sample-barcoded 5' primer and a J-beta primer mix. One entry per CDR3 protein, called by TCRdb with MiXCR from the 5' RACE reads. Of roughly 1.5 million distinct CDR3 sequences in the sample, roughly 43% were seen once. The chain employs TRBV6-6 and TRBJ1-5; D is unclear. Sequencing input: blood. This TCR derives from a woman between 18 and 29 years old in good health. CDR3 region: CASYTRNQPQHF. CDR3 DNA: TGTGCCAGCTACACCCGAAATCAGCCCCAGCATTTT.